These 22 T cell receptor beta chains were all obtained from the same sample, sequenced in a study of vaccination effects on CD4 cells after COVID-19. The repertoire was sequenced with immunoSEQ multiplex PCR; TCRdb's copy has only in-frame clones and lacks some. The sample yields 20,000 to 25,000 clones, approximately 64% seen once. The antigens for these receptors are not known. Expansion with viral peptide pools was applied to antigen-specific CD4+ T cells by the ViraFEST assay prior to sequencing. Scientists isolated CD4+ T cells after a roughly ten-day culture period ended. Nucleocapsid antibodies stayed negative before and after vaccination, showing no earlier SARS-CoV-2 infection. The sequencing used CD4+ T cells from PBMCs cultured with HCoV-NL63 spike peptides, collected before COVID-19 vaccination. The receptor source for this set is a human donor who received a COVID-19 vaccine.

This clone was seen a single time. This chain connects TRBV7-8 to TRBJ2-5; unclear D gene. The V and J ends lost 2 bases and 2 bases respectively, with 6 bases between them. CDR1 is SGHVS, CDR2 FQNEAQ, per germline. The CDR3 runs 13 residues. In DNA form, the CDR3 reads TGTGCCAGCAGCTTAAACCGACAAGAGACCCAGTACTTC. Amino acid sequence: CASSLNRQETQYF.

J is TRBJ1-2 and V is TRBV5-4, with D possibly TRBD1 on 5 matching bases. CDR1 and CDR2 (germline): SGHNT, YYREEE (reference sequence). The CDR3 is 13 residues long. V shed 0 bases and J shed 4 bases, with 7 bases lying between them. The DNA of the CDR3 is TGTGCCAGCAGCTTGGTGGGACCCTATGGCTACACCTTC. It translates to CASSLVGPYGYTF.

The V call is TRBV6-5, the J call TRBJ2-7; D might be TRBD1 or TRBD2, each matching 5 bases. Trimming removed 3 bases from V and 2 bases from J, with 11 bases in between. CDR1 is MNHEY, CDR2 SVGAGI, per germline. The CDR3 sequence is 14 residues long. For the CDR3, the DNA is TGTGCCAGCAGTTATCACGGGGACGCCTACGAGCAGTACTTC. Protein: CASSYHGDAYEQYF.

The chain employs TRBV5-1 and TRBJ1-1; D remains ambiguous. V lost 4 bases, J lost 1 base, and 11 bases lay in between. Germline assignment: CDR1 SGHRS and CDR2 YFSETQ. This CDR3 spans 14 amino acids. For the CDR3, the DNA is TGCGCCAGCAGCATACTGGGTGGGAACACTGAAGCTTTCTTT. This sequence encodes CASSILGGNTEAFF.

The J gene is TRBJ1-5, the V gene TRBV12-3 or TRBV12-4; D is uncertain. Trimming pared 6 bases from V and 1 base from J, leaving 7 bases between. This CDR3 has 13 residues. The CDR3 spells CASSLKSNQPQHF. CDR3 nucleotide sequence: TGTGCCAGCAGCCTTAAAAGCAATCAGCCCCAGCATTTT.

The chain's CDR3 is CASSRDPREQYF. For the CDR3, the DNA is TGTGCCAGCAGCCGGGACCCGCGGGAGCAGTACTTC. The chain combines TRBV14 with TRBJ2-7, with D perhaps being TRBD1 or TRBD2 (5 bases each). This CDR3 comprises 12 residues. Germline V CDR1 and CDR2: SGHDN, FVKESK. Deletions cut 4 bases from V and 7 bases from J, with 11 bases between.

This chain connects TRBV6-5 to TRBJ2-7; 8 bases fit TRBD2. The CDR3 totals 14 residues. CDR1 and CDR2 (germline): MNHEY, SVGAGI. The V and J ends lost 2 bases and 3 bases, in that order; junction bases with no gene match: 3. CDR3 nucleotides: TGTGCCAGCAGTTACACGAGCGGGAGCTACGAGCAGTACTTC. Residues: CASSYTSGSYEQYF.

The rearrangement uses TRBV12-3 or TRBV12-4 and TRBJ1-5; perhaps TRBD1 as D (6 bases). V shed 6 bases and J shed 8 bases, with 14 bases lying between them. The length of the CDR3 is 13 residues. The DNA for the CDR3 is TGTGCCAGCAGGAAACAGGGTGAGGAGCCCCAGCATTTT. This translates into CASRKQGEEPQHF.

The rearrangement links TRBV7-8 to TRBJ2-1; D is undetermined. This CDR3 has 14 amino acids. Germline V CDR1 and CDR2: SGHVS, FQNEAQ. V was clipped by 5 bases and J by 10 bases, with 18 bases between them. The DNA of the CDR3 is TGTGCCAGCAGCCCCATATCGCATAGTAGGGAGCAGTTCTTC. Amino acid sequence: CASSPISHSREQFF. The full variable domain, in which reference TRBV7-8 and TRBJ2-1 provide the parts outside the CDR3, is GAGVSQSPRYKVAKRGQDVALRCDPISGHVSLFWYQQALGQGPEFLTYFQNEAQLDKSGLPSDRFFAERPEGSVSTLKIQRTQQEDSAVYLCASSPISHSREQFFGPGTRLTVL.

DNA of the CDR3: TGTGCCAGCAGGGGACTAGCGGCCTTCAATGAGCAGTTCTTC. Encoded protein: CASRGLAAFNEQFF. The chain is built from TRBV2 and TRBJ2-1, with 11 positions matching TRBD2. This CDR3 has 14 amino acids. The V gene's germline CDR1 is SNHLY and CDR2 FYNNEI. The V segment lost 6 bases and the J segment 6 bases; nucleotides outside the gene matches: 4.

The J gene is TRBJ2-1, the V gene TRBV2; tentatively, D is TRBD2 (6 bases). The V gene lost 2 bases and the J gene lost 6 bases, with 17 bases spanning the gap. The CDR3 is 16 amino acids. The germline CDR1 and CDR2 sequences are SNHLY and FYNNEI. DNA of the CDR3: TGTGCCAGCAGTGAAATTGAACTAGCTCTCCGCAATGAGCAGTTCTTC. It translates to CASSEIELALRNEQFF. Combining the CDR3 with reference TRBV2 and TRBJ2-1 gives the whole variable domain EPEVTQTPSHQVTQMGQEVILRCVPISNHLYFYWYRQILGQKVEFLVSFYNNEISEKSEIFDDQFSVERPDGSNFTLKIRSTKLEDSAMYFCASSEIELALRNEQFFGPGTRLTVL.

This clone was detected only a few times. J is TRBJ2-1 and V is TRBV10-1; the match to TRBD1 covers 11 bases. J gave up 7 bases and V 7 bases, and 9 bases lay outside the gene matches. The CDR3 contains 15 residues. CDR1 is WNHNN and CDR2 is SYGVQD in the germline V gene (reference sequence). DNA for the CDR3: TGCGCCAGCAATTCCCCGGGACAGGGGGGGAATGAGCAGTTCTTC. This translates into CASNSPGQGGNEQFF.

This chain links TRBV15 with TRBJ2-3; tentative D call: TRBD2 (5 bases). From germline, CDR1 is LNHNV and CDR2 YYDKDF (reference sequence). The CDR3 extends over 17 amino acids. V shed 0 bases and J shed 4 bases, with 17 bases lying between them. CDR3 in amino acids: CATSRDRLAAGADTQYF. CDR3 nucleotides: TGTGCCACCAGCAGAGATCGGCTAGCTGCCGGCGCAGATACGCAGTATTTT.

The rearrangement joins TRBV6-5 to TRBJ2-5; possibly TRBD2 for D (7 bases). The V end lost 8 bases, the J end lost 7 bases, and 17 bases lay between the germline ends. The germline gives CDR1 MNHEY, CDR2 SVGAGI. This CDR3 is 13 amino acids long. CDR3 residues: CASGGAPEGTQYF. The CDR3 DNA reads as TGTGCCAGCGGGGGGGCCCCAGAGGGGACCCAGTACTTC.

A single count supports this clone. This chain links TRBV5-1 with TRBJ1-4, with TRBD1 as a possible D gene (6 bases). Germline V gene sequence: CDR1 SGHRS, CDR2 YFSETQ. The CDR3 is 16 residues long. V lost 3 bases and J lost 0, with 12 bases in between. Here the CDR3 reads CASSYRQATTNEKLFF. The CDR3 DNA reads TGCGCCAGCAGCTACCGACAGGCAACAACTAATGAAAAACTGTTTTTT.

V gene TRBV14 combines with J gene TRBJ1-1; D is unresolved. The CDR3 consists of 16 residues. Germline V gene lookup returns CDR1 SGHDN and CDR2 FVKESK. Trimming removed 0 bases from V and 0 bases from J, with 11 bases in between. The CDR3 sequence: CASSQDLGIMNTEAFF. The CDR3 DNA reads as TGTGCCAGCAGCCAAGATTTGGGAATCATGAACACTGAAGCTTTCTTT.

The chain employs TRBV30 and TRBJ1-2; perhaps TRBD1 as D (5 bases). The CDR3 runs 15 residues. Germline CDR1 is GTSNPN and CDR2 is SVGIG (reference sequence). V dropped 0 bases and J dropped 1 base, with 12 bases sitting between them. CDR3 sequence (DNA): TGTGCCTGGAGTGTACAAGGGGAGGGTAACTATGGCTACACCTTC. Residues: CAWSVQGEGNYGYTF.

V usage is TRBV6-5 and J usage is TRBJ2-7; D unclear. The V gene lost 10 bases and the J gene lost 1 base, with 17 bases spanning the gap. The germline CDR1 and CDR2 sequences are MNHEY and SVGAGI. The CDR3 length is 14 residues. The CDR3 spells CATLTLGPSYEQYF. The CDR3 DNA is TGTGCCACACTAACCCTCGGTCCTTCCTACGAGCAGTACTTC.

The genes are TRBV6-1 and TRBJ1-1; D remains ambiguous. The CDR3 spans 16 residues. V was clipped by 3 bases and J by 0 bases, with 14 bases between them. CDR1 and CDR2 (germline): MNHNS, SASEGT. As DNA, the CDR3 is TGTGCCAGCAGTGATCAGCCCCAAGGGATGAACACTGAAGCTTTCTTT. Protein sequence: CASSDQPQGMNTEAFF.

The chain links TRBV5-1 to TRBJ2-1; 7 bases fit TRBD1. In germline, CDR1 is SGHRS, CDR2 YFSETQ. The CDR3 has 15 amino acids. V lost 2 bases, J lost 5 bases, and 7 bases stayed unmatched. The CDR3 spells CASSLQGYPDNEQFF. The CDR3 DNA sequence: TGCGCCAGCAGCTTACAGGGGTATCCCGACAATGAGCAGTTCTTC.

This chain connects TRBV5-5 to TRBJ2-3; 10 bases are shared with TRBD2. Germline CDR1 is SGHKS and CDR2 is YYEKEE (reference sequence). The CDR3 is 17 amino acids. V trimming: 1 base; J trimming: 5 bases; junction bases outside the gene matches: 10. CDR3 coding DNA: TGTGCCAGCAGCTTGAGCCCTAGCGGGAGCGGGCTAGATACGCAGTATTTT. It encodes CASSLSPSGSGLDTQYF.

The chain links TRBV5-1 to TRBJ1-4, with TRBD1 as a possible D gene (6 bases). There are 17 residues in the CDR3. Deletions cut 2 bases from V and 4 bases from J, with 18 bases between. Germline values: CDR1 SGHRS, CDR2 YFSETQ. The CDR3 DNA follows: TGCGCCAGCAGCTTTGTTATGATACAGGGAAGTAATGAAAAACTGTTTTTT. This gives the protein CASSFVMIQGSNEKLFF.